This T cell receptor beta chain came from a study of blood T cell repertoires in COVID-19. Study details: The United States, Italy and Spain supplied acute and convalescent COVID-19 samples. The cDNA or gDNA used as material had been derived from T cells, B-cell-depleted T cells, or PBMCs.

The sample holds one count of this clone. Source study methods: Amplification of reference gene primers provided the estimated nucleated cell counts. TCRdb keeps only in-frame clones here, not all; method: immunoSEQ multiplex PCR. The D gene and trimming were derived from the DNA, and the V and J assignments and clone size from that table. The table shows roughly 70,000 clones, with about 73% occurring only once. CDR1 SQVTM and CDR2 ANQGSEA come from the germline V gene. The V gene end was trimmed by 0 bases and the J gene end by 0 bases; junction bases not matched to a gene: 3. The CDR3 covers 15 residues.

The chain links TRBV29-1 to TRBJ2-7, with TRBD1 matching over 9 bases. Sequencing was carried out using peripheral blood. This receptor was identified in an older woman with acute or convalescent COVID-19. The CDR3 sequence: CSVEERQGVSYEQYF. The CDR3 DNA reads as TGCAGCGTTGAAGAGAGACAGGGGGTCTCCTACGAGCAGTACTTC.